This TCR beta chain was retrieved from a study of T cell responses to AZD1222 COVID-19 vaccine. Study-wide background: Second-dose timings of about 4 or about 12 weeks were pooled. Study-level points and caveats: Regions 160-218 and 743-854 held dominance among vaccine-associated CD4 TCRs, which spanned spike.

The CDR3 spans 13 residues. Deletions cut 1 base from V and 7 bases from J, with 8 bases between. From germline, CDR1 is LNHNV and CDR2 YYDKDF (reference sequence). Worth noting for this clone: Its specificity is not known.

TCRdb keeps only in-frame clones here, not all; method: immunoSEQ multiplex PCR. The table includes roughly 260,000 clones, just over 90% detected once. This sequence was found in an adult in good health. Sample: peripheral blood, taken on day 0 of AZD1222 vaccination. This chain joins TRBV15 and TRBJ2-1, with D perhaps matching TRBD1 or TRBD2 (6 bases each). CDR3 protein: CATSRGGANEQFF. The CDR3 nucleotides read TGTGCCACCAGCAGAGGGGGGGCGAATGAGCAGTTCTTC.